The 20 T cell receptor beta chains below were found in one sample sequenced in a study of cytomegalovirus exposure and HLA in healthy donors. In the PCR, 60 Vbeta and 13 Jbeta primers were used. Profiling relied on immunoSEQ multiplex PCR, and the TCRdb table lists in-frame clones only, not all of them. The sample lists more than 100,000 clones, 75% to 80% occurring once. The specimen was PBMCs. The receptors originated from a male donor in good health and CMV-seronegative.

The CDR3: CASSAGGISGANVLTF. The CDR3 bases are TGTGCTAGCTCCGCAGGGGGAATCTCTGGGGCCAACGTCCTGACTTTC. The chain employs TRBV7-7 and TRBJ2-6; 7 bases line up with TRBD1. CDR3 length: 16 residues. The germline V gene encodes CDR1 SSHAT and CDR2 FNYEAQ (reference sequence).

This CDR3 reads CASSPQGTASYTEAFF. CDR3 coding DNA: TGTGCCAGCAGTCCCCAGGGTACGGCCTCCTACACTGAAGCTTTCTTT. The J gene is TRBJ1-1, the V gene TRBV7-3, with D possibly TRBD1 on 5 matching bases. The CDR3 runs to 16 residues. The V and J ends lost 6 bases and 3 bases respectively, with 20 bases between them. Germline CDR1 reads SGHTA; CDR2 reads FQGTGA.

This chain joins TRBV6-6 and TRBJ1-6; tentative D call: TRBD1 (6 bases). Germline V gives CDR1 MNHNY, CDR2 SVGAGI (reference sequence). The CDR3 runs 12 residues. V was cut by 6 bases and J by 10 bases, with 10 bases left in between. The CDR3 nucleotides read TGTGCCAGCAGGGCAGGGGAATCACCCCTCCACTTT. It specifies CASRAGESPLHF.

The chain combines TRBV5-1 with TRBJ2-2, with 9 bases fitting TRBD2. The V gene end was trimmed by 0 bases and the J gene end by 2 bases; junction bases not matched to a gene: 2. From germline, CDR1 is SGHRS and CDR2 YFSETQ. There are 16 residues in the CDR3. This chain's CDR3 is CASSLATSGNTGELFF. The CDR3 coding sequence is TGCGCCAGCAGCTTGGCGACTAGCGGAAACACCGGGGAGCTGTTTTTT.

The chain employs TRBV19 and TRBJ2-2; 7 bases match TRBD2. The junction had 3 bases not matched to a gene; V was cut back by 4 bases and J by 7 bases. Germline loops: CDR1 LNHDA, CDR2 SQIVND (reference sequence). This CDR3 is 13 amino acids long. The CDR3 region is CASSRRTSGELFF. In DNA, the CDR3 is TGTGCCAGTAGTAGACGGACTAGCGGGGAGCTGTTTTTT.

This chain uses TRBV14 with TRBJ1-1, with a weak D call TRBD1 (5 bases). The CDR3 is made up of 13 amino acids. The germline V gene encodes CDR1 SGHDN and CDR2 FVKESK. V lost 5 bases to trimming and J lost 5 bases, with 12 bases between them. This CDR3 is CASSFPGGTEAFF. The CDR3, as DNA: TGTGCCAGCAGCTTCCCCGGGGGGACTGAAGCTTTCTTT.

The chain combines TRBV18 with TRBJ2-1; a possible D gene is TRBD2 (5 bases). Germline-derived CDR1 and CDR2 are KGHSH and LQKENI. V shed 3 bases and J shed 0 bases, with 12 bases lying between them. The CDR3 sequence is 16 residues long. The DNA of the CDR3 is TGTGCCAGCTCACCCTTAGTCACTAGCTCCTACAATGAGCAGTTCTTC. This encodes CASSPLVTSSYNEQFF.

This sequence joins TRBV30 and TRBJ1-2; the match to TRBD1 covers 7 bases. Germline CDR1 is GTSNPN and CDR2 is SVGIG (reference sequence). Germline trimming cut 2 bases from V and 1 base from J; bases unmatched to any gene: 10. The CDR3 is 16 residues long. The CDR3 coding sequence is TGTGCCTGGAGTTTAACGACAAGGGGGCTTAACTATGGCTACACCTTC. Encoded protein: CAWSLTTRGLNYGYTF. Drawing the rest from reference TRBV30 and TRBJ1-2, the complete variable domain is SQTIHQWPATLVQPVGSPLSLECTVEGTSNPNLYWYRQAAGRGLQLLFYSVGIGQISSEVPQNLSASRPQDRQFILSSKKLLLSDSGFYLCAWSLTTRGLNYGYTFGSGTRLTVV.

J is TRBJ1-5 and V is TRBV27; TRBD1 might be the D (6 bases). CDR3 length: 16 residues. The germline V gene encodes CDR1 MNHEY and CDR2 SMNVEV (reference sequence). The V and J ends lost 2 bases and 6 bases respectively, with 17 bases between them. CDR3 in amino acids: CASSLSRGGGGQPQHF. The CDR3 DNA follows: TGTGCCAGCAGTTTAAGTAGAGGGGGGGGCGGTCAGCCCCAGCATTTT.

Notes on this clone: A junction boundary mismatches the germline segment, possibly from a read error. The V and J genes are TRBV7-9 and TRBJ1-1; no clear D gene. CDR1 is SEHNR and CDR2 is FQNEAQ in the germline V gene (reference sequence). The CDR3 sequence is 14 residues long. The CDR3 coding sequence is TGCGCCAGCAGCCAAGAACTTGGTGGCACTGAAGCTTTCTTT. It specifies CASSQELGGTEAFF.

V usage is TRBV18 and J usage is TRBJ1-4; no clear D gene. Germline values: CDR1 KGHSH, CDR2 LQKENI. V was clipped by 0 bases and J by 0 bases, with 8 bases between them. There are 16 residues in the CDR3. The DNA for the CDR3 is TGTGCCAGCTCACCACCCTCAGGTGCAACTAATGAAAAACTGTTTTTT. This encodes CASSPPSGATNEKLFF. The whole variable domain, filled in from reference TRBV18 and TRBJ1-4, reads NAGVMQNPRHLVRRRGQEARLRCSPMKGHSHVYWYRQLPEEGLKFMVYLQKENIIDESGMPKERFSAEFPKEGPSILRIQQVVRGDSAAYFCASSPPSGATNEKLFFGSGTQLSVL.

J is TRBJ2-7 and V is TRBV5-1; 9 bases are shared with TRBD1. Germline V gene sequence: CDR1 SGHRS, CDR2 YFSETQ. This CDR3 comprises 14 residues. V dropped 4 bases and J dropped 7; count of bases not matched to a gene: 9. CDR3 region: CASSPGTGIREQYF. Here the CDR3 DNA reads TGCGCCAGCAGCCCCGGGACAGGGATAAGGGAGCAGTACTTC.

The V call is TRBV4-3, the J call TRBJ1-1, with TRBD1 matching 8 bases. The CDR3 has 14 residues. In germline, CDR1 is LGHNA, CDR2 YSLEER. Trimming took 4 bases from V and 3 from J; bases not matched to a gene: 4. Written as DNA, the CDR3 is TGCGCCAGCAGCCTAGACAGGGGAGACACTGAAGCTTTCTTT. It is translated as CASSLDRGDTEAFF.

The chain uses TRBV27 and TRBJ2-1; perhaps TRBD2 as D (5 bases). This CDR3 spans 13 amino acids. Germline V gene sequence: CDR1 MNHEY, CDR2 SMNVEV (reference sequence). Trimming removed 3 bases at V and 3 bases at J, with 6 bases between. CDR3 in DNA: TGTGCCAGCAGTTTGGACTTCTACAATGAGCAGTTCTTC. Translation gives CASSLDFYNEQFF.

The J gene is TRBJ1-2, the V gene TRBV9, with unresolved D. V dropped 0 bases and J dropped 3 bases, with 15 bases sitting between them. This CDR3 contains 16 residues. CDR1 SGDLS and CDR2 YYNGEE come from the germline V gene. CDR3: CASSVAHGEGHYGYTF. Here the CDR3 DNA reads TGTGCCAGCAGCGTAGCTCACGGGGAAGGGCACTATGGCTACACCTTC.

This chain joins TRBV4-3 and TRBJ2-7; 10 bases fit TRBD1. The V and J ends lost 4 bases and 5 bases, in that order; junction bases with no gene match: 5. The germline V gene encodes CDR1 LGHNA and CDR2 YSLEER. This CDR3 is 14 amino acids long. The CDR3 coding sequence is TGCGCCAGCAGCCCCGGGACAGGGGTTAACGAGCAGTACTTC. It codes for CASSPGTGVNEQYF.

The chain recombines TRBV19 with TRBJ1-2; tentative D call: TRBD1 (6 bases). The CDR3 runs 12 residues. Germline values: CDR1 LNHDA, CDR2 SQIVND (reference sequence). V was shortened by 8 bases and J by 4 bases, with 11 bases between the two germline ends. CDR3 region: CASATGPYGYTF. The CDR3 nucleotides read TGTGCCAGTGCAACAGGGCCCTATGGCTACACCTTC.

This clone was recorded a few times. V usage is TRBV7-8 and J usage is TRBJ1-3, with TRBD1 matching over 9 bases. Looked up from germline, CDR1 is SGHVS and CDR2 is FQNEAQ. The V gene end was trimmed by 1 base and the J gene end by 4 bases; junction bases not matched to a gene: 14. The CDR3 runs to 19 residues. In nucleotides, the CDR3 is TGTGCCAGCAGCTTAGAAAGGGCCCAACAGGGGGCGGAAGGAAACACCATATATTTT. Translation gives CASSLERAQQGAEGNTIYF.

This clone was counted between two and nine times. The rearrangement links TRBV30 to TRBJ1-2; 7 nucleotides match TRBD1. The V and J ends lost 0 bases and 2 bases, in that order; junction bases with no gene match: 12. Germline values: CDR1 GTSNPN, CDR2 SVGIG (reference sequence). The CDR3 consists of 17 residues. CDR3 sequence (DNA): TGTGCCTGGAGTGTTTTCTCGACAGGGTGGGGGAACTATGGCTACACCTTC. Residues: CAWSVFSTGWGNYGYTF. The entire variable domain, with the rest obtained from reference TRBV30 and TRBJ1-2, is as follows: SQTIHQWPATLVQPVGSPLSLECTVEGTSNPNLYWYRQAAGRGLQLLFYSVGIGQISSEVPQNLSASRPQDRQFILSSKKLLLSDSGFYLCAWSVFSTGWGNYGYTFGSGTRLTVV.

The rearrangement uses TRBV23-1 and TRBJ1-5, with D possibly TRBD1 on 6 matching bases. TRBV23-1 is an ORF, and what it does is uncertain. This CDR3 region has 14 residues. The ends were cut back, 2 bases at V and 7 bases at J, with 12 bases in the middle. CDR3 amino acids: CASSQPGVEQPQHF. The CDR3 DNA sequence: TGCGCCAGCAGTCAACCAGGGGTGGAACAGCCCCAGCATTTT.